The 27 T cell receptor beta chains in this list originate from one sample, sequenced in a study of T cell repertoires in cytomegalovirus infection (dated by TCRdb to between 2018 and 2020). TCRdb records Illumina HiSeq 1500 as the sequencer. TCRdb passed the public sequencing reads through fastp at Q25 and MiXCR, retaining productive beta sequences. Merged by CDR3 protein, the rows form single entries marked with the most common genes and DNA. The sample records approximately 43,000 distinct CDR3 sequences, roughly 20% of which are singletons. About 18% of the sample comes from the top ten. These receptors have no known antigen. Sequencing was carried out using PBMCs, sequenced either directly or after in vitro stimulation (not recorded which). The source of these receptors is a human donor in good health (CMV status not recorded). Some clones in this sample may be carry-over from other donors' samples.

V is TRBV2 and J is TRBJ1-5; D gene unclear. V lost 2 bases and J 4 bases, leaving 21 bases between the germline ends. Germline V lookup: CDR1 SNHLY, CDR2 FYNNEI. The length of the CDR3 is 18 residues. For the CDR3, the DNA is TGTGCCAGCAGTGAATACCAGTTTGCGGGTGGATCAAATCAGCCCCAGCATTTT. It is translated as CASSEYQFAGGSNQPQHF.

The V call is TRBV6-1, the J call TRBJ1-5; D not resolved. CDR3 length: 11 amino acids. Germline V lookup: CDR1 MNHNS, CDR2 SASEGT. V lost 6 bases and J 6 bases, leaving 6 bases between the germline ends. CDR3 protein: CASSTVQPQHF. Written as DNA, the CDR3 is TGTGCCAGCAGCACAGTTCAGCCCCAGCATTTT.

The CDR3 sequence is CASRPGQGANEQFF. CDR3 nucleotides: TGTGCCAGCAGGCCGGGACAGGGGGCCAATGAGCAGTTCTTC. This chain links TRBV2 with TRBJ2-1, with 12 bases aligning to TRBD1. Trimming at V came to 6 bases and at J to 6 bases, leaving 3 bases not matched to a gene. Germline V lookup: CDR1 SNHLY, CDR2 FYNNEI. The CDR3 runs to 14 residues.

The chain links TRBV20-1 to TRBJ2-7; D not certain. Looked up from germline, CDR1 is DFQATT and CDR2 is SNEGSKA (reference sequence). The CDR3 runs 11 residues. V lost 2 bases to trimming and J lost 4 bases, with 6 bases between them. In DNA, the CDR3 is TGCAGTGCTAGAATTCAGTACGAGCAGTACTTC. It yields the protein CSARIQYEQYF.

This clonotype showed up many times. DNA of the CDR3: TGTGCCAGTAGTATTGGCACATCGGGGGCCAATGAGCAGTTCTTC. Its protein product is CASSIGTSGANEQFF. J is TRBJ2-1 and V is TRBV19; D is possibly TRBD1 or TRBD2 (6 bases each). The germline gives CDR1 LNHDA, CDR2 SQIVND (reference sequence). V was shortened by 3 bases and J by 6 bases, with 15 bases between the two germline ends. The CDR3 extends over 15 amino acids.

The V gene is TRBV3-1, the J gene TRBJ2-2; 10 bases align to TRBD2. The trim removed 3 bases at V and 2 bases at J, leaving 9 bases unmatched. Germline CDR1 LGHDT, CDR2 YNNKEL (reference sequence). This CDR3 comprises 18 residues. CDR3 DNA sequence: TGTGCCAGCAGCCAGGGTTTAGCGGGGGGACCCAACACCGGGGAGCTGTTTTTT. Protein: CASSQGLAGGPNTGELFF.

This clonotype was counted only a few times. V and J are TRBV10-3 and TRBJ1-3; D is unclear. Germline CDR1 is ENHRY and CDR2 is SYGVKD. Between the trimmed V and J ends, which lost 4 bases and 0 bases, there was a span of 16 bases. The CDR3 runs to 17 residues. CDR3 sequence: CAISASTDESSGNTIYF. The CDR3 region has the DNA TGTGCCATCAGTGCCTCAACGGACGAGAGCTCTGGAAACACCATATATTTT.

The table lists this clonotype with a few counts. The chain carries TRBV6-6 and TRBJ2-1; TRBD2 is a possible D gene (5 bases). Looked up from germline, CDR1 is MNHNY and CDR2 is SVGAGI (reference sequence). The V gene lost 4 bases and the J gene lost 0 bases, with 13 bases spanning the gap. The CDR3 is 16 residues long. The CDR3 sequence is CASSSLAQSSYNEQFF. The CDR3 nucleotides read TGTGCCAGCAGTTCCCTAGCACAGAGCTCCTACAATGAGCAGTTCTTC.

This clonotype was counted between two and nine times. The CDR3 region is CASSLTSGGTDTQYF. The CDR3 DNA sequence: TGTGCCAGCAGCTTGACTAGCGGGGGCACAGATACGCAGTATTTT. The V gene is TRBV7-9, the J gene TRBJ2-3, with 11 bases lining up with TRBD2. Unmatched junction bases numbered 0, after V lost 3 bases and J lost 1 base. This CDR3 has 15 amino acids. From germline, CDR1 is SEHNR and CDR2 FQNEAQ (reference sequence).

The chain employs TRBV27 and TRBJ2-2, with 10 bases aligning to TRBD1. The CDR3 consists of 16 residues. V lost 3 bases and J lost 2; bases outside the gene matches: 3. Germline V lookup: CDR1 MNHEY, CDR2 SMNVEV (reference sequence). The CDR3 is CASSLWTGGNTGELFF. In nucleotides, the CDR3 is TGTGCCAGCAGTTTGTGGACAGGGGGAAACACCGGGGAGCTGTTTTTT.

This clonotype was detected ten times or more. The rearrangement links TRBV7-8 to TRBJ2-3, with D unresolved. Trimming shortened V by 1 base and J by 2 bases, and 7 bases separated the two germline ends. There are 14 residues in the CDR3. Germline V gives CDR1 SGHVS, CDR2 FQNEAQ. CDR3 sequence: CASSLETTTDTQYF. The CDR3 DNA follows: TGTGCCAGCAGCTTAGAGACGACCACAGATACGCAGTATTTT.

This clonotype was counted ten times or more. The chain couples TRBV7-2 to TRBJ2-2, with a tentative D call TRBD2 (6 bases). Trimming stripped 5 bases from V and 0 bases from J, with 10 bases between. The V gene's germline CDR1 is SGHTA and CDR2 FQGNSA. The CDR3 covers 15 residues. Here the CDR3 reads CASSPGLANTGELFF. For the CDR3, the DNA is TGTGCCAGCAGCCCGGGACTTGCGAACACCGGGGAGCTGTTTTTT. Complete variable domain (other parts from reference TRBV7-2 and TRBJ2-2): GAGVSQSPSNKVTEKGKDVELRCDPISGHTALYWYRQSLGQGLEFLIYFQGNSAPDKSGLPSDRFSAERTGGSVSTLTIQRTQQEDSAVYLCASSPGLANTGELFFGEGSRLTVL.

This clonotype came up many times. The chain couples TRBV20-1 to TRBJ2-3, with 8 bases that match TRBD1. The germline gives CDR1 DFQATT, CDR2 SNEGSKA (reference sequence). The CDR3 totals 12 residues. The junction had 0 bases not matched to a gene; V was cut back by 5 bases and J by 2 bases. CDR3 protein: CSAQGATDTQYF. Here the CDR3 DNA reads TGCAGTGCTCAGGGGGCCACAGATACGCAGTATTTT.

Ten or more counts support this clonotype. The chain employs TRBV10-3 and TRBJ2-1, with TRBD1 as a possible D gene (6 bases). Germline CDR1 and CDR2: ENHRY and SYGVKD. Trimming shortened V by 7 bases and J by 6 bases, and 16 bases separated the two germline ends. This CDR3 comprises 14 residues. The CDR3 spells CAITSGVVGNEQFF. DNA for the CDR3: TGTGCCATCACATCAGGGGTAGTAGGCAATGAGCAGTTCTTC.

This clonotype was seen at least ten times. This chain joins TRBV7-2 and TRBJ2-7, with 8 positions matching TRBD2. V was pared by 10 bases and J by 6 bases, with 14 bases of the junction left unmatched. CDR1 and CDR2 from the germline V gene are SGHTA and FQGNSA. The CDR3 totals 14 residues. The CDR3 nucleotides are TGTGCCACCACAAAGCGGGGACTAGAGGGCGAGCAGTACTTC. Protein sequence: CATTKRGLEGEQYF.

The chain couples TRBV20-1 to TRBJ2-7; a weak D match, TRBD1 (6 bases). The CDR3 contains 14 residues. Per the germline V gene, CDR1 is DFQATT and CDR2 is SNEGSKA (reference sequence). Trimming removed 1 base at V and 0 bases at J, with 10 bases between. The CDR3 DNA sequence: TGCAGTGCTAGAGCTCCGGACAGCTCCTACGAGCAGTACTTC. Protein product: CSARAPDSSYEQYF.

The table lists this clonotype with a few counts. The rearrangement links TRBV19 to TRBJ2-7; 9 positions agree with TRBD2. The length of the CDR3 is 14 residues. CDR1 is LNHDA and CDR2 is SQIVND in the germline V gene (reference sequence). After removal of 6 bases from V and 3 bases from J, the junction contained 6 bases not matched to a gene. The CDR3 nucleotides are TGTGCCAGTAGGATGGCGGGAGGGCACTACGAGCAGTACTTC. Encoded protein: CASRMAGGHYEQYF.

CDR3 loop: CASIRDRAYNEQFF. Written as DNA, the CDR3 is TGTGCCAGCATCCGGGACAGGGCCTACAATGAGCAGTTCTTC. The chain links TRBV2 to TRBJ2-1; TRBD1 matches 9 bases. V dropped 7 bases and J dropped 2; count of bases not matched to a gene: 3. This CDR3 has 14 residues. Per the germline V gene, CDR1 is SNHLY and CDR2 is FYNNEI.

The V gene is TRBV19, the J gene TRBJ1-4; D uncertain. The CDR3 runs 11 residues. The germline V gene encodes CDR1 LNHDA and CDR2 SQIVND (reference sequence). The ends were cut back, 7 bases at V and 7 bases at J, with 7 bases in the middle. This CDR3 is CASTHSEKLFF. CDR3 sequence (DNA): TGTGCCAGTACCCACAGTGAAAAACTGTTTTTT.

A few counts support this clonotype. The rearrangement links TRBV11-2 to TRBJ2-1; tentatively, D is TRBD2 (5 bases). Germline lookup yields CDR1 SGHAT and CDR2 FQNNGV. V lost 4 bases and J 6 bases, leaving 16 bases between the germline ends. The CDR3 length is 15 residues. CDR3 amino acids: CASSYEGLLGNEQFF. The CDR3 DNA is TGTGCCAGCAGCTACGAGGGCCTTCTGGGCAATGAGCAGTTCTTC.

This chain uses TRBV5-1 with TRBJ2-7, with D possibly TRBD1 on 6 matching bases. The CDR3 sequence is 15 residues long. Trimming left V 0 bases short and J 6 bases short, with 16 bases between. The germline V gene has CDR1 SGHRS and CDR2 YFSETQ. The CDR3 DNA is TGCGCCAGCAGCTTGGCCGAAGGACAGAAGGGCGAGCAGTACTTC. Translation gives CASSLAEGQKGEQYF.

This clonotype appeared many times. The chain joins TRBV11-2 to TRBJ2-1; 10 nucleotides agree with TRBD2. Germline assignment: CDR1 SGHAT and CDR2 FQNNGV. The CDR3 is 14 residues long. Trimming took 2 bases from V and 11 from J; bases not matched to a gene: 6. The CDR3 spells CASSLLLAGSKQFF. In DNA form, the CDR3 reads TGTGCCAGCAGCTTATTACTAGCGGGAAGTAAGCAGTTCTTC.

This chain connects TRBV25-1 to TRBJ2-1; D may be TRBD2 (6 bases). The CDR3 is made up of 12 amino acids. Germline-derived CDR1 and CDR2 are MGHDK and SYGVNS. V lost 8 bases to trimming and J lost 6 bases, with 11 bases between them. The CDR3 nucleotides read TGTGCCAGCTGCCGGGACTTCAATGAGCAGTTCTTC. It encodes CASCRDFNEQFF.

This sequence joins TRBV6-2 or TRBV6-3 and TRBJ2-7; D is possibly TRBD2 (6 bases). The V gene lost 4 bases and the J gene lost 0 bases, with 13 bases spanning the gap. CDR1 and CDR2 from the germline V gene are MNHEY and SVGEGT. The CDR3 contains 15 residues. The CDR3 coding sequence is TGTGCCAGCAGTTGGGACGCGGGGAGCTCCTACGAGCAGTACTTC. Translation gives CASSWDAGSSYEQYF.

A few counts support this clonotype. CDR3 DNA: TGCAGCGTTGACACCGGGACAGGGGCTACAAAACTGTTTTTT. This sequence encodes CSVDTGTGATKLFF. The rearrangement uses TRBV29-1 and TRBJ1-4; 10 bases match TRBD1. J lost 10 bases, V lost 3 bases, and 8 bases had no gene match. Germline CDR1 and CDR2: SQVTM and ANQGSEA. This CDR3 has 14 residues.

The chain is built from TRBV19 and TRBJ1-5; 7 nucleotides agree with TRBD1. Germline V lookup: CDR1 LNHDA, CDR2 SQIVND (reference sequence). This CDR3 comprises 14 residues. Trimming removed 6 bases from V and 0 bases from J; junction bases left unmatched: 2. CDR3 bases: TGTGCCAGTAGCAGGACAGGTAGCAATCAGCCCCAGCATTTT. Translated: CASSRTGSNQPQHF.

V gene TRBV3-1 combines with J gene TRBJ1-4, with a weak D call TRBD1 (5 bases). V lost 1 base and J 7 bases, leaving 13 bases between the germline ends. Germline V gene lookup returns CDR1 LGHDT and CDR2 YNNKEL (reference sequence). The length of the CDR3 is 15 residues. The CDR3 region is CASSQAGNGREKLFF. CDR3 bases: TGTGCCAGCAGCCAAGCAGGGAATGGGCGTGAAAAACTGTTTTTT.